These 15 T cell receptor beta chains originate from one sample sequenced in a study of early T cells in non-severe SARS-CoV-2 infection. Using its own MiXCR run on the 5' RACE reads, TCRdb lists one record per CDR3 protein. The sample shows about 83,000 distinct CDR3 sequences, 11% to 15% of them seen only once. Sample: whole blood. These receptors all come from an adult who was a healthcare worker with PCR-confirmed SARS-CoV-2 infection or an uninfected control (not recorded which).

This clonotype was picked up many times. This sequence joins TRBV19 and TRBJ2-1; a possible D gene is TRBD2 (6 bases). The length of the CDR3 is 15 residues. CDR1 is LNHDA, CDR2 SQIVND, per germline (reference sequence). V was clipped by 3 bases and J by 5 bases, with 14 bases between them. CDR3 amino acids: CASSIVRTIHNEQFF. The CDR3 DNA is TGTGCCAGTAGTATTGTCAGGACTATCCACAATGAGCAGTTCTTC.

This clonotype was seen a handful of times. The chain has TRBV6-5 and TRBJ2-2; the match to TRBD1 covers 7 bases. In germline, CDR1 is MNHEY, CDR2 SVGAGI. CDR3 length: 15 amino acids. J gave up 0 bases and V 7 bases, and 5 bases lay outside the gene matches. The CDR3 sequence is CASIGTATNTGELFF. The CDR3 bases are TGTGCCAGCATAGGGACAGCGACGAACACCGGGGAGCTGTTTTTT.

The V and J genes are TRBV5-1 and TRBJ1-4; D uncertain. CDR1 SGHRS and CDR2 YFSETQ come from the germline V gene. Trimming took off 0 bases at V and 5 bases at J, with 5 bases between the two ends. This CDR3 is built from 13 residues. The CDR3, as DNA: TGCGCCAGCAGCTTGGGGCAGAATGAAAAACTGTTTTTT. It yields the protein CASSLGQNEKLFF.

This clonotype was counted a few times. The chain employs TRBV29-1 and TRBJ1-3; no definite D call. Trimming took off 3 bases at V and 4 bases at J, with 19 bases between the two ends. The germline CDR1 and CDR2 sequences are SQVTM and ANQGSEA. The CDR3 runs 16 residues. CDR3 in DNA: TGCAGCGTTGAGGCTCCCCTGGGCGCGGGAGGAAACACCATATATTTT. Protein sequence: CSVEAPLGAGGNTIYF.

CDR3 nucleotides: TGTGCCTATACTAGGTGGGGCACAGATACGCAGTATTTT. This sequence encodes CAYTRWGTDTQYF. This rearrangement joins TRBV30 to TRBJ2-3; possible D gene TRBD2, 5 bases. The CDR3 totals 13 residues. V lost 7 bases and J 1 base, leaving 12 bases between the germline ends. Germline V gene sequence: CDR1 GTSNPN, CDR2 SVGIG (reference sequence).

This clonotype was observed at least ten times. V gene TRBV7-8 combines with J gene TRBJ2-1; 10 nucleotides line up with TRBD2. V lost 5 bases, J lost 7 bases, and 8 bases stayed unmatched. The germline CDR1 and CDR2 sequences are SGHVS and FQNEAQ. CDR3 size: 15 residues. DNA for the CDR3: TGTGCCAGCAGCATAAGCGGGGGGGTCCATAATGAGCAGTTCTTC. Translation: CASSISGGVHNEQFF. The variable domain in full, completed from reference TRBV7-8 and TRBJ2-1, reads GAGVSQSPRYKVAKRGQDVALRCDPISGHVSLFWYQQALGQGPEFLTYFQNEAQLDKSGLPSDRFFAERPEGSVSTLKIQRTQQEDSAVYLCASSISGGVHNEQFFGPGTRLTVL.

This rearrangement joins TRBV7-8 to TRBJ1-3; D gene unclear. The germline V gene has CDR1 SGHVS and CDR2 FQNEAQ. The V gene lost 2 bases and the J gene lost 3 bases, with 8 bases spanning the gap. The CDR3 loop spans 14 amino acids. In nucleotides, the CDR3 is TGTGCCAGCAGCTTACGAGGACTTGGAAACACCATATATTTT. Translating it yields CASSLRGLGNTIYF.

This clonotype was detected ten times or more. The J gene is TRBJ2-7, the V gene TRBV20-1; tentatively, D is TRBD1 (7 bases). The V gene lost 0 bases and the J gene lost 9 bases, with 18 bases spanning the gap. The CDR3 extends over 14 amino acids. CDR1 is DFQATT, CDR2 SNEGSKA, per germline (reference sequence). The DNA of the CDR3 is TGCAGTGCTAGAGATGGCGGGGACAGCCTACTGCAGTACTTC. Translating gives CSARDGGDSLLQYF.

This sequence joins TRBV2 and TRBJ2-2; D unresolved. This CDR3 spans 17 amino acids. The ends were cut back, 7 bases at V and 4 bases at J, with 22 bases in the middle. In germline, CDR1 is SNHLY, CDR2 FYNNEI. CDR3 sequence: CASNSPFGGRITGELFF. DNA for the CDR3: TGTGCCAGCAACTCACCTTTTGGCGGTCGGATCACCGGGGAGCTGTTTTTT.

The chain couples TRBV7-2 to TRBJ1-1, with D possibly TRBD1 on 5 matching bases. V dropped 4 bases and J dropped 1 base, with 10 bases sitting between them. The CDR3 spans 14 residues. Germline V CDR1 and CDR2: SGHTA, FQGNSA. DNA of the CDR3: TGTGCCAGCAGCTCACAGGCCGGGAACACTGAAGCTTTCTTT. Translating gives CASSSQAGNTEAFF.

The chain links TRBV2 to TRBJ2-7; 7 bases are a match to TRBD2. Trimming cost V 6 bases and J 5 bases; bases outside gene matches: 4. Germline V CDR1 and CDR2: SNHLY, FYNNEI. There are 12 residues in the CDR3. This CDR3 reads CASRRLAHEQYF. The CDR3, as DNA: TGTGCCAGCAGGAGACTAGCCCACGAGCAGTACTTC. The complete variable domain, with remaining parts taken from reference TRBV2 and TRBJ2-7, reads EPEVTQTPSHQVTQMGQEVILRCVPISNHLYFYWYRQILGQKVEFLVSFYNNEISEKSEIFDDQFSVERPDGSNFTLKIRSTKLEDSAMYFCASRRLAHEQYFGPGTRLTVT.

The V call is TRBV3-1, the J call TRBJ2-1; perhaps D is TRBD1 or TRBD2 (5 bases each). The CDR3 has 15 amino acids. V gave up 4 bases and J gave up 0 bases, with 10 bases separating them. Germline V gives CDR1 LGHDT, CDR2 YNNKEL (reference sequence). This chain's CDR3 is CASSLGRSSYNEQFF. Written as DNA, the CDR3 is TGTGCCAGCAGCCTGGGACGGAGCTCCTACAATGAGCAGTTCTTC.

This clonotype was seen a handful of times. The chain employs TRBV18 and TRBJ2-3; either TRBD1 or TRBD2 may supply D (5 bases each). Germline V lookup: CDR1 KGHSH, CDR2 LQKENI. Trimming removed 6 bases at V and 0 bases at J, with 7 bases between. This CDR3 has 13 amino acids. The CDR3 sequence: CASSEGSTDTQYF. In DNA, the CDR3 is TGTGCCAGCTCCGAGGGGAGCACAGATACGCAGTATTTT.

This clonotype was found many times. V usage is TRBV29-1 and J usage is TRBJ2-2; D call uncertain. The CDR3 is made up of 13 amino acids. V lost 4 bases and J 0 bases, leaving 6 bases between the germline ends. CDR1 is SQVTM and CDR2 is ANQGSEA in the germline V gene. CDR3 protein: CSVVPPNTGELFF. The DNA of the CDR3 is TGCAGCGTTGTACCCCCGAACACCGGGGAGCTGTTTTTT.

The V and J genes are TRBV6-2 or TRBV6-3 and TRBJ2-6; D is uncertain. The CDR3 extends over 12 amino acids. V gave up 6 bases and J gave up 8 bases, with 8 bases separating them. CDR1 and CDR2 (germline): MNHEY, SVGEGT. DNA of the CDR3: TGTGCCAGCAGAGGTCTATCCAACGTCCTGACTTTC. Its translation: CASRGLSNVLTF.